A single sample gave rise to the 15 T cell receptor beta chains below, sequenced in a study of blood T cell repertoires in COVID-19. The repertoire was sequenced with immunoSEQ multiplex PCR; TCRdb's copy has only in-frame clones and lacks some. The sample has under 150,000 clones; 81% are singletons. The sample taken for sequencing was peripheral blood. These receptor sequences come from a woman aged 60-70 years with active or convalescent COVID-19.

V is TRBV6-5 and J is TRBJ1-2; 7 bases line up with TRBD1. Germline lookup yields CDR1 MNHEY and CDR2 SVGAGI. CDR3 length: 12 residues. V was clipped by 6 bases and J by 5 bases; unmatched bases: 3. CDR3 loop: CASSGTAYGYTF. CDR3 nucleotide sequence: TGTGCCAGCAGCGGGACAGCATATGGCTACACCTTC.

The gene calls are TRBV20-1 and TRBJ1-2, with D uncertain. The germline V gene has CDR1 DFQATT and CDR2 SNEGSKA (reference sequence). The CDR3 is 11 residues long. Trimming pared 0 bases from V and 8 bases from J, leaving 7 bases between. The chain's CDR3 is CSARDLFGYTF. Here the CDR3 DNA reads TGCAGTGCTAGAGATCTCTTCGGCTACACCTTC.

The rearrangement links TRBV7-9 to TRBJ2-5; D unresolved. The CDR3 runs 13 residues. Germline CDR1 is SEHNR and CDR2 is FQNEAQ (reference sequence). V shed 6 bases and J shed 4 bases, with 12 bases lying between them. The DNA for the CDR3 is TGTGCCAGCAGATCTACACCGGGAGAGACCCAGTACTTC. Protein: CASRSTPGETQYF.

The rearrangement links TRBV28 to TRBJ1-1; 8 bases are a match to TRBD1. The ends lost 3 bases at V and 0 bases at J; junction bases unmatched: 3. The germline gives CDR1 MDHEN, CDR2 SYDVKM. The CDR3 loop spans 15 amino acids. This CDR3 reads CASSLGDRMNTEAFF. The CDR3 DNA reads TGTGCCAGCAGTTTGGGGGACAGGATGAACACTGAAGCTTTCTTT. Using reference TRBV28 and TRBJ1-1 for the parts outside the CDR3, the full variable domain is DVKVTQSSRYLVKRTGEKVFLECVQDMDHENMFWYRQDPGLGLRLIYFSYDVKMKEKGDIPEGYSVSREKKERFSLILESASTNQTSMYLCASSLGDRMNTEAFFGQGTRLTVV.

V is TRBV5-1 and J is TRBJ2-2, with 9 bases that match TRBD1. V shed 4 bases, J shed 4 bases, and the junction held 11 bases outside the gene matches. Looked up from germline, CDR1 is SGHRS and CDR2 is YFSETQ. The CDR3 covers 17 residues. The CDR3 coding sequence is TGCGCCAGCAGCCCTCCGGGGACAGGGACGATCACCGGGGAGCTGTTTTTT. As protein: CASSPPGTGTITGELFF.

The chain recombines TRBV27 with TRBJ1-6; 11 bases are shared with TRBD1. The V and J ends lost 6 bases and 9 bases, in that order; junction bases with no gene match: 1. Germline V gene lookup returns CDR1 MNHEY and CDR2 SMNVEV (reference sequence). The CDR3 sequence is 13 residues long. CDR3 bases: TGTGCCAGCAGAGGACAGGGGGCTTCACCCCTCCACTTT. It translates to CASRGQGASPLHF.

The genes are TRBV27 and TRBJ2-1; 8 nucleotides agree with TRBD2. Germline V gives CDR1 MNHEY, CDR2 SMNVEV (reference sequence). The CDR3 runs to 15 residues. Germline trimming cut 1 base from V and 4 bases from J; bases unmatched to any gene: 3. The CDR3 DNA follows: TGTGCCAGCAGTTTATTTCCTAGCGGGTACAATGAGCAGTTCTTC. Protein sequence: CASSLFPSGYNEQFF.

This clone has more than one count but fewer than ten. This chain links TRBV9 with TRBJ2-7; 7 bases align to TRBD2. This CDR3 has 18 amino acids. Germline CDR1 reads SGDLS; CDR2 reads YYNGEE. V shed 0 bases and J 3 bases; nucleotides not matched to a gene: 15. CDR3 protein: CASSVDETGLGLVYEQYF. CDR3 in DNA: TGTGCCAGCAGCGTAGATGAAACGGGGCTAGGACTAGTCTACGAGCAGTACTTC.

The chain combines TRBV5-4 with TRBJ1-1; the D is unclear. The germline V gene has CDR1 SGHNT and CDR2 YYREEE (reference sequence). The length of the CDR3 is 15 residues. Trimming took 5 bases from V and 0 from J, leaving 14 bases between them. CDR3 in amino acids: CASSLPGGLNTEAFF. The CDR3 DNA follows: TGTGCCAGCAGTTTACCAGGAGGGTTGAACACTGAAGCTTTCTTT.

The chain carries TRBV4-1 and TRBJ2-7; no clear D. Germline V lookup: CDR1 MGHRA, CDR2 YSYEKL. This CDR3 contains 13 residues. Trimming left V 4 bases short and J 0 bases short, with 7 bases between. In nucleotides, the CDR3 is TGCGCCAGCAGCCCCTACCCCTCCTACGAGCAGTACTTC. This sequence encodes CASSPYPSYEQYF.

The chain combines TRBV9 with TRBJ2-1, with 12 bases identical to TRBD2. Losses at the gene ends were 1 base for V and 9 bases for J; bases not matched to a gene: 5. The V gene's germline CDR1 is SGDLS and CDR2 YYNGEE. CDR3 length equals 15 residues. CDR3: CASSVMTSGSSEQFF. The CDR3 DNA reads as TGTGCCAGCAGCGTAATGACTAGCGGGAGTTCTGAGCAGTTCTTC.

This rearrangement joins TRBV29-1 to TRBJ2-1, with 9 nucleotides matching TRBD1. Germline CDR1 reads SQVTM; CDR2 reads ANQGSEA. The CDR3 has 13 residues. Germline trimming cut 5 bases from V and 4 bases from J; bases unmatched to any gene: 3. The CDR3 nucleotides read TGCAGCGTTCCGGGACAGGGTTACAATGAGCAGTTCTTC. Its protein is CSVPGQGYNEQFF.

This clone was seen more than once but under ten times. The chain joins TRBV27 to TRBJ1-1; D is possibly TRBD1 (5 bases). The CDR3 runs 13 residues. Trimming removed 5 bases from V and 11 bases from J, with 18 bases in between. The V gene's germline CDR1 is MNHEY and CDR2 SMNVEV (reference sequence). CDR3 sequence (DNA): TGTGCCAGCAGTCCGGACGCTGAAAGGGGCGCTTTCTTT. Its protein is CASSPDAERGAFF.

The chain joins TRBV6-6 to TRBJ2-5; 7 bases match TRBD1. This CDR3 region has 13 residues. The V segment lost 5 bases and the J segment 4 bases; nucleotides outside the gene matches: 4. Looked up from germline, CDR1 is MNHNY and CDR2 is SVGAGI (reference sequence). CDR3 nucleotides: TGTGCCAGCAGTCTTTGGACAGGAGAGACCCAGTACTTC. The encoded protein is CASSLWTGETQYF.

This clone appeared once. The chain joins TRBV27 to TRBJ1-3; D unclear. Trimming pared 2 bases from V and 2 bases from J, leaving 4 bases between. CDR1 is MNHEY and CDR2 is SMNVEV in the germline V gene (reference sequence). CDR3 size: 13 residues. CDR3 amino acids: CASSLGAGNTIYF. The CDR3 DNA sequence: TGTGCCAGCAGTTTAGGAGCTGGAAACACCATATATTTT.